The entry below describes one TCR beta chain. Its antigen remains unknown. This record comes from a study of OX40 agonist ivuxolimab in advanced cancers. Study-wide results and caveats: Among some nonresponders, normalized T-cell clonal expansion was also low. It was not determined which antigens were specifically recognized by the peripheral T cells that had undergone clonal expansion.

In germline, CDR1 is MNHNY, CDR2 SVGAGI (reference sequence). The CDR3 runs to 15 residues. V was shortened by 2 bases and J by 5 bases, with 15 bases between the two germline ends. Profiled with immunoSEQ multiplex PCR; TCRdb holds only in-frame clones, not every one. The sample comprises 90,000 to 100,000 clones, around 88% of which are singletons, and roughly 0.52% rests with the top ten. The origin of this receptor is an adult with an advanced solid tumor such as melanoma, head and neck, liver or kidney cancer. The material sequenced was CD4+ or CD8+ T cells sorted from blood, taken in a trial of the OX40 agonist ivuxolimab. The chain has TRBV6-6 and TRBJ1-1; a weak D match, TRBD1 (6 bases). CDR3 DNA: TGTGCCAGCAGTTACCCCAGTCTAGGGGGGACTGAAGCTTTCTTT. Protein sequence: CASSYPSLGGTEAFF.